Sequencing of this TCR beta chain was carried out in a study of human T cells and chemical hapten exposure. Time point in this sample: patch test 3, about 24 weeks after DPC sensitization. The treatment denotes: therapeutic diphenylcyclopropenone sensitization with weekly scalp DPC. In the authors' workflow: A per-sample median of roughly 100,000 TCRs was observed, with a range of roughly 20,000 to 750,000. TCRdb processed the RACE reads anew with MiXCR; each CDR3 protein has one entry. The V and J calls were not made by the authors but by TCRdb's processing. The table lists over 55,000 distinct CDR3 sequences, 11% of them singletons. The CDR3 totals 15 residues. CDR1 and CDR2 from the germline V gene are DFQATT and SNEGSKA (reference sequence). Trimming took 3 bases from V and 7 from J; bases not matched to a gene: 14.

V usage is TRBV20-1 and J usage is TRBJ2-7, with TRBD1 matching over 8 bases. The specimen was whole blood, collected in connection with sensitization to the hapten diphenylcyclopropenone (DPC). This TCR was sampled from a woman aged 45-60 years with alopecia areata. Some clones in this sample may be carry-over from other donors' samples. CDR3 in DNA: TGCAGTGCTAGGACGGGACAGGCATCCCGGGGGGAGCAGTACTTC. Residues: CSARTGQASRGEQYF.